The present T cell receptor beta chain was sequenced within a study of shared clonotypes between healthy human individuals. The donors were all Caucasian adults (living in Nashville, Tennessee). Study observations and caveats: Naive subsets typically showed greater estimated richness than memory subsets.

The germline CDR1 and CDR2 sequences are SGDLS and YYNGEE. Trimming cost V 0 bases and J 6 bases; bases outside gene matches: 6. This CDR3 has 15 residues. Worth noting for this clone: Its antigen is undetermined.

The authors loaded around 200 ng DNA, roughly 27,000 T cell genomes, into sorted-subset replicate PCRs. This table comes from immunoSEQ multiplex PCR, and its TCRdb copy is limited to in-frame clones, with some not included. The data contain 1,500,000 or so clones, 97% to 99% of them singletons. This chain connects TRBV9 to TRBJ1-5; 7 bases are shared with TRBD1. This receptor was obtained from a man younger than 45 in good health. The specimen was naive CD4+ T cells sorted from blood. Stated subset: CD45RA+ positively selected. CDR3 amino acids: CASSVDDRETQPQHF. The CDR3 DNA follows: TGTGCCAGCAGCGTAGACGACAGGGAGACTCAGCCCCAGCATTTT.